Here is one T cell receptor (beta chain) with its context. Its antigen remains unidentified. TCR beta VDJ and CDR3 profiling used genomic DNA as template. MiXCR, run by TCRdb on the reads, gives a single entry per CDR3 protein. The profile shows fewer than 250,000 distinct CDR3 sequences, 54% of them singletons. This entry belongs to a study of CD8+CD57+ T cells in acquired aplastic anemia. Study as a whole: Sorted CD4+ and CD8+ cell DNA averaged approximately 3.4 ug.

Germline lookup yields CDR1 MNHNS and CDR2 SASEGT. The CDR3 length is 13 residues. The germline V and J ends were trimmed by 5 bases and 9 bases, with 11 bases remaining between them. Whole-study findings and limits: Patients and controls shared over 25 CD8+ CDR3 sequences.

This clonotype was obtained from a human donor in good health, serving as a control. The source material was sorted CD4+, CD8+, or CD8+CD57+ T cells (not recorded which) from PBMCs. This sequence joins TRBV6-1 and TRBJ1-6, with a tentative D call TRBD1 (5 bases). Written as DNA, the CDR3 is TGTGCCAGCAGTTACGGTGGGGGTTCACCCCTCCACTTT. Protein product: CASSYGGGSPLHF.